This TCR beta chain comes out of a study of shared clonotypes between healthy human individuals. Overall study findings and caveats: Relative to clonotypes present in all four donors, those not shared had lower generation probabilities. Naive CD4 clonotypes overlapped across several donors at around 4.8%.

Deep was the level used in running the assay. TCRdb keeps only in-frame clones here, not all; method: immunoSEQ multiplex PCR. The sample has 450,000 to 700,000 clones, just under 97% seen once. The germline V gene has CDR1 SNHLY and CDR2 FYNNEI. Trimming left V 8 bases short and J 12 bases short, with 14 bases between. The CDR3 spans 11 residues. For this clone: What it recognizes is unknown.

Terminally differentiated effector memory CD45RA+ cells were left out of the naive CD8 fraction, which was CD45RO-negative and positively selected for CCR7. Sample: naive CD8+ T cells sorted from blood. The chain has TRBV2 and TRBJ2-1; D gene uncertain. The source is a woman in her 30s in good health. The CDR3 coding sequence is TGTGCCAGCGGGCACATTTTCGGGCAGTTCTTC. Its translation: CASGHIFGQFF.